The 22 T cell receptor beta chains below all came from one sample that was sequenced in a study of OX40 agonist ivuxolimab in advanced cancers. The library was prepared using the immunoSEQ multiplex PCR assay. TCRdb holds this immuneACCESS table with in-frame rearrangements only. Some clones are missing; in checked studies, unresolved V genes explain under half, and the rest has no known cause. This sample has some 50,000 clones in its table, and 84% of those were observed once. The ten largest clonotypes hold around 2.7% of the sample. Sequencing was performed on CD4+ or CD8+ T cells sorted from blood, taken in a trial of the OX40 agonist ivuxolimab. Source of these receptors: an adult with an advanced solid tumor such as melanoma, head and neck, liver or kidney cancer.

The chain carries TRBV18 and TRBJ2-7, with 9 bases lining up with TRBD1. The CDR3 sequence is 14 residues long. Germline assignment: CDR1 KGHSH and CDR2 LQKENI. V lost 2 bases to trimming and J lost 6 bases; unmatched junction nucleotides: 5. The CDR3 sequence: CASSPTGGLSEQYF. The CDR3 bases are TGTGCCAGCTCACCAACAGGGGGCTTGTCCGAGCAGTACTTC.

The V call is TRBV7-2, the J call TRBJ2-1; no firm D call. Germline CDR1 SGHTA, CDR2 FQGNSA. V was clipped by 8 bases and J by 4 bases, with 18 bases between them. The CDR3 is made up of 15 amino acids. The CDR3 DNA sequence: TGTGCCAGCGCCCTCGGGCTATTTAATTACAATGAGCAGTTCTTC. It translates to CASALGLFNYNEQFF.

CDR3 loop: CASSQAGGAFF. The CDR3 region has the DNA TGCGCCAGCAGCCAAGCTGGTGGAGCTTTCTTT. This chain uses TRBV4-1 with TRBJ1-1; no clear D. The CDR3 extends over 11 amino acids. Germline loops: CDR1 MGHRA, CDR2 YSYEKL. Trimming took 1 base from V and 10 from J, leaving 7 bases between them.

This clone was seen a few times. V usage is TRBV4-3 and J usage is TRBJ1-1, with D maybe TRBD1 (6 bases). The CDR3 totals 15 residues. CDR1 is LGHNA, CDR2 YSLEER, per germline. The V gene lost 0 bases and the J gene lost 14 bases, with 22 bases spanning the gap. In nucleotides, the CDR3 is TGCGCCAGCAGCCAAGAATTGAGCCGGGGAGGGGGAAGATTCTTT. It encodes CASSQELSRGGGRFF.

The chain combines TRBV5-5 with TRBJ2-1, with D hard to call. The germline V and J ends were trimmed by 4 bases and 8 bases, with 10 bases remaining between them. This CDR3 spans 12 amino acids. Germline V gene sequence: CDR1 SGHKS, CDR2 YYEKEE (reference sequence). The CDR3 DNA sequence: TGTGCCAGCAGCCGGCCCCTAGATGAGCAGTTCTTC. This sequence encodes CASSRPLDEQFF.

A note on this clone: Its ends do not fully match the called genes, so a read error is possible. The chain links TRBV4-2 to TRBJ1-2; 9 bases align to TRBD1. Germline V gene data show CDR1 as LGHNA and CDR2 as YNFKEQ. This CDR3 is built from 12 residues. CDR3 sequence: CASSQGQGDWFF. The CDR3 bases are TGTGCCAGCAGCCAAGGACAGGGGGATTGGTTCTTC.

Only one count was recorded for this clone. The chain has TRBV6-1 and TRBJ1-1; the D gene is possibly TRBD1 (6 bases). This CDR3 is 12 amino acids long. CDR1 and CDR2 from the germline V gene are MNHNS and SASEGT. V was cut by 6 bases and J by 5 bases, with 10 bases left in between. The CDR3 bases are TGTGCCAGCAGCGGGGGCTGGACTGAAGCTTTCTTT. It specifies CASSGGWTEAFF.

V and J are TRBV6-5 and TRBJ1-5; D uncertain. Germline CDR1 reads MNHEY; CDR2 reads SVGAGI. This CDR3 spans 14 amino acids. The ends were cut back, 5 bases at V and 4 bases at J, with 12 bases in the middle. The CDR3 DNA reads as TGTGCCAGCAGTCCCGGGGAGCGAAATCAGCCCCAGCATTTT. Translated, it gives CASSPGERNQPQHF.

V is TRBV18 and J is TRBJ1-6, with D uncertain. This CDR3 region has 16 residues. Germline lookup yields CDR1 KGHSH and CDR2 LQKENI. Trimming shortened V by 1 base and J by 5 bases, and 12 bases separated the two germline ends. CDR3 DNA: TGTGCCAGCTCACCACTTCCCCCCCCTAATAATTCACCCCTCCACTTT. This encodes CASSPLPPPNNSPLHF.

The chain joins TRBV11-1 to TRBJ2-7; D remains unclear. Germline V gene sequence: CDR1 SGHAT, CDR2 FQDESV (reference sequence). The CDR3 runs 12 residues. Trimming shortened V by 1 base and J by 3 bases, and 4 bases separated the two germline ends. CDR3 amino acids: CASSLGHYEQYF. CDR3 bases: TGTGCCAGCAGCTTAGGCCACTACGAGCAGTACTTC.

The chain recombines TRBV19 with TRBJ2-7, with TRBD2 matching 11 bases. V dropped 0 bases and J dropped 6; count of bases not matched to a gene: 1. The germline CDR1 and CDR2 sequences are LNHDA and SQIVND (reference sequence). The CDR3 sequence is 14 residues long. The CDR3 coding sequence is TGTGCCAGTAGTATAGATACTAGCGGGAGCGAGCAGTACTTC. This gives the protein CASSIDTSGSEQYF.

The chain combines TRBV12-5 with TRBJ2-3; D remains unclear. The germline CDR1 and CDR2 sequences are LGHNT and FRNRAP. V was shortened by 1 base and J by 6 bases, with 5 bases between the two germline ends. The CDR3 sequence is 12 residues long. The DNA of the CDR3 is TGTGCTAGTGGTTTGGATAGGGATACGCAGTATTTT. Protein sequence: CASGLDRDTQYF.

The chain combines TRBV19 with TRBJ1-5; 9 nucleotides match TRBD1. There are 15 residues in the CDR3. Per the germline V gene, CDR1 is LNHDA and CDR2 is SQIVND (reference sequence). Trimming removed 5 bases from V and 6 bases from J; junction bases left unmatched: 8. In DNA form, the CDR3 reads TGTGCCAGTAGTGGGGGGACAGGGAAAGGTCAGCCCCAGCATTTT. Its translation is CASSGGTGKGQPQHF.

The CDR3 spells CASSVRTDTQYF. Here the CDR3 DNA reads TGTGCCAGCAGTGTGCGCACAGATACGCAGTATTTT. The genes are TRBV2 and TRBJ2-3; D is undetermined. Deletions cut 4 bases from V and 1 base from J, with 3 bases between. This CDR3 has 12 residues. Germline values: CDR1 SNHLY, CDR2 FYNNEI.

This clone is a singleton in its sample. J is TRBJ2-1 and V is TRBV27, with TRBD2 identical over 8 bases. V was clipped by 6 bases and J by 8 bases; unmatched bases: 3. Looked up from germline, CDR1 is MNHEY and CDR2 is SMNVEV (reference sequence). The CDR3 extends over 12 amino acids. CDR3 sequence (DNA): TGTGCCAGCAGCGGGGGGGGGTATGAGCAGTTCTTC. It is translated as CASSGGGYEQFF.

The genes are TRBV5-1 and TRBJ1-4; the D gene is possibly TRBD1 (6 bases). The germline CDR1 and CDR2 sequences are SGHRS and YFSETQ. There are 14 residues in the CDR3. V was pared by 0 bases and J by 4 bases, with 7 bases between. This chain's CDR3 is CASSLGQVNEKLFF. The CDR3 DNA reads as TGCGCCAGCAGCTTGGGACAGGTTAATGAAAAACTGTTTTTT. Together with reference TRBV5-1 and TRBJ1-4, the CDR3 gives the full variable domain: KAGVTQTPRYLIKTRGQQVTLSCSPISGHRSVSWYQQTPGQGLQFLFEYFSETQRNKGNFPGRFSGRQFSNSRSEMNVSTLELGDSALYLCASSLGQVNEKLFFGSGTQLSVL.

The chain employs TRBV6-6 and TRBJ2-2; D is unclear. The CDR3 length is 15 residues. CDR1 MNHNY and CDR2 SVGAGI come from the germline V gene (reference sequence). Trimming cost V 0 bases and J 1 base, with 6 bases left between them. CDR3 bases: TGTGCCAGCAGTTACTCACAGCGGAACACCGGGGAGCTGTTTTTT. Protein product: CASSYSQRNTGELFF.

The count of this clone is one. The rearrangement links TRBV5-4 to TRBJ2-2; 9 positions agree with TRBD2. Germline CDR1 is SGHNT and CDR2 is YYREEE (reference sequence). The V gene end was trimmed by 4 bases and the J gene end by 1 base; junction bases not matched to a gene: 5. This CDR3 has 16 amino acids. The CDR3 sequence: CASSPLAGENTGELFF. CDR3 sequence (DNA): TGTGCCAGCAGCCCCTTAGCGGGGGAGAACACCGGGGAGCTGTTTTTT.

This chain uses TRBV7-2 with TRBJ1-2, with D possibly being TRBD1 (6 bases). In germline, CDR1 is SGHTA, CDR2 FQGNSA. Trimming stripped 5 bases from V and 2 bases from J, with 18 bases between. The CDR3 runs 16 residues. This chain's CDR3 is CASSPSQGRVNYGYTF. In nucleotides, the CDR3 is TGTGCCAGCAGCCCCAGCCAGGGGAGGGTGAACTATGGCTACACCTTC.

CDR3 bases: TGTGCCAGCAGAGCCATGAGGGGAGACGGTGGCTACACCTTC. Translation: CASRAMRGDGGYTF. This sequence joins TRBV6-1 and TRBJ1-2, with a weak D call TRBD1 (5 bases). Deletions cut 6 bases from V and 7 bases from J, with 18 bases between. The germline V gene has CDR1 MNHNS and CDR2 SASEGT. The CDR3 length is 14 residues.

This rearrangement joins TRBV5-1 to TRBJ2-5; D remains unclear. V was cut by 0 bases and J by 8 bases, with 14 bases left in between. The CDR3 extends over 14 amino acids. The germline CDR1 and CDR2 sequences are SGHRS and YFSETQ. The CDR3 nucleotides are TGCGCCAGCAGCTTGGAGTCAATTGGAAGTACCCAGTACTTC. This translates into CASSLESIGSTQYF. The whole variable domain, remainder taken from reference TRBV5-1 and TRBJ2-5, is KAGVTQTPRYLIKTRGQQVTLSCSPISGHRSVSWYQQTPGQGLQFLFEYFSETQRNKGNFPGRFSGRQFSNSRSEMNVSTLELGDSALYLCASSLESIGSTQYFGPGTRLLVL.

For the CDR3, the DNA is TGCAGCGTTGGGACAGCCTCTAGCGGGGGCCAAGAGACCCAGTACTTC. Amino acids: CSVGTASSGGQETQYF. The chain joins TRBV29-1 to TRBJ2-5, with 10 positions matching TRBD2. The CDR3 is 16 residues long. V lost 4 bases and J lost 1; bases outside the gene matches: 9. From germline, CDR1 is SQVTM and CDR2 ANQGSEA.